This TCR beta chain stems from a study of T-cell reconstitution after alpha-beta-depleted transplantation in children. Preparation of the TCRbeta library was carried out with unique molecular identifiers. TCRdb independently ran MiXCR on the PCR reads; one entry per CDR3 protein. The sample yields approximately 650,000 distinct CDR3 sequences, over 10% seen once. To note about this clonotype: No antigen is known for it.

Findings and caveats of the study: Approximately two months post-transplant, alpha-beta T cells reportedly originated from several hundred expanded graft clones. A year had passed since transplant, and T-cell counts and diversity by then came mostly from newly produced T cells.

From germline, CDR1 is SGHRS and CDR2 YFSETQ. Germline trimming cut 4 bases from V and 4 bases from J; bases unmatched to any gene: 15. The CDR3 loop spans 17 amino acids. The chain is built from TRBV5-1 and TRBJ2-3, with 7 bases aligning to TRBD2. Sequenced material: PBMCs, taken before TCRalphabeta/CD19-depleted stem cell transplant. The receptor comes from a girl aged 2 to 10 with congenital amegakaryocytic thrombocytopenia, due to receive a stem cell transplant. The CDR3 region has the DNA TGCGCCAGCAGCCTGGTCCGACTCGGCGGGAGAGCAGATACGCAGTATTTT. Its translation: CASSLVRLGGRADTQYF.